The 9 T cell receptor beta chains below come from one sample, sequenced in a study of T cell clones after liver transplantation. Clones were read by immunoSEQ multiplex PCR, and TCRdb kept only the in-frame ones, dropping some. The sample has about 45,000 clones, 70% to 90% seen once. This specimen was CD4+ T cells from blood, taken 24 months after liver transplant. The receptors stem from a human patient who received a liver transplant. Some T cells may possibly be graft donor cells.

Here the CDR3 DNA reads TGTGCCAGCTCACCTAGCTGGCAGGGAAACACTGAAGCTTTCTTT. Translation gives CASSPSWQGNTEAFF. The rearrangement uses TRBV18 and TRBJ1-1; D is possibly TRBD1 (5 bases). Trimming took off 3 bases at V and 2 bases at J, with 13 bases between the two ends. The CDR3 extends over 15 amino acids. The germline CDR1 and CDR2 sequences are KGHSH and LQKENI.

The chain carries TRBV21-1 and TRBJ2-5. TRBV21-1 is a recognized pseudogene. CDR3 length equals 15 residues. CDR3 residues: CASSKVNQPPETQYF. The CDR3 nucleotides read TGTGCCAGCAGCAAAGTAAACCAGCCTCCAGAGACCCAGTACTTC.

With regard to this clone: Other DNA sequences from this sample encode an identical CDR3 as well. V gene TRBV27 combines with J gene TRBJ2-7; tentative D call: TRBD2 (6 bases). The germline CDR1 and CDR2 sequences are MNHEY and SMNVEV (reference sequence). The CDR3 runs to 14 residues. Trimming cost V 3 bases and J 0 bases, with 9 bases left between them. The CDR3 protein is CASSLSGSSYEQYF. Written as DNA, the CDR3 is TGTGCCAGCAGTTTGTCCGGGAGCTCCTACGAGCAGTACTTC.

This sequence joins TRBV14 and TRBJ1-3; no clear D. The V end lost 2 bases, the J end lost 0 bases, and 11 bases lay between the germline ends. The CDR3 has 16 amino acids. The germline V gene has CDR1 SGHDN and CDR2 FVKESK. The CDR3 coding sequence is TGTGCCAGCAGCCAACTGGGCCCGGGCTCTGGAAACACCATATATTTT. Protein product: CASSQLGPGSGNTIYF.

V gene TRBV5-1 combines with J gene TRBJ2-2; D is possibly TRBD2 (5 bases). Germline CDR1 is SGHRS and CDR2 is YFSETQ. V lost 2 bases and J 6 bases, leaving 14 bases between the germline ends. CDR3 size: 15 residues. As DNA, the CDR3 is TGCGCCAGCAGCTTTTCCTGGGCGGGTGCCGGGGAGCTGTTTTTT. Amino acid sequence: CASSFSWAGAGELFF. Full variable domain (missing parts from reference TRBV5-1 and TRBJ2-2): KAGVTQTPRYLIKTRGQQVTLSCSPISGHRSVSWYQQTPGQGLQFLFEYFSETQRNKGNFPGRFSGRQFSNSRSEMNVSTLELGDSALYLCASSFSWAGAGELFFGEGSRLTVL.

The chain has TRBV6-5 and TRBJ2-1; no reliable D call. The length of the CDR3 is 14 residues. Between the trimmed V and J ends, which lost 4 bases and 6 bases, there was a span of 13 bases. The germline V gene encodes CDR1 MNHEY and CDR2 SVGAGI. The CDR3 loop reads CASSSPTTSNEQFF. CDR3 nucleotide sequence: TGTGCCAGCAGTTCGCCTACGACCTCCAATGAGCAGTTCTTC.

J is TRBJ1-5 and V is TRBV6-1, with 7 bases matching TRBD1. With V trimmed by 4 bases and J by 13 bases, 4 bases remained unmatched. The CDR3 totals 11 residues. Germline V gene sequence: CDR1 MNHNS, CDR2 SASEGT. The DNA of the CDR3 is TGTGCCAGCAGTGCGACAGGGTATCAGCATTTT. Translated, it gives CASSATGYQHF.

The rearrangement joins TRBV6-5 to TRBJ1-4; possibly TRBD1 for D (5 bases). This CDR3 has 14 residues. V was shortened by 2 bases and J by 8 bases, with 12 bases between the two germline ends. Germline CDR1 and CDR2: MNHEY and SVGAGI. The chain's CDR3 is CASSYGGTGEKLFF. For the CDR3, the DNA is TGTGCCAGCAGTTACGGCGGGACGGGGGAAAAACTGTTTTTT.

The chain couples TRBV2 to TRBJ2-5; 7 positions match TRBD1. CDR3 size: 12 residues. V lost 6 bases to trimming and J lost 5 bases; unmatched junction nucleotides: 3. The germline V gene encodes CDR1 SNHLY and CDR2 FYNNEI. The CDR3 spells CASRTGLETQYF. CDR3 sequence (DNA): TGTGCCAGCAGGACAGGGCTGGAGACCCAGTACTTC. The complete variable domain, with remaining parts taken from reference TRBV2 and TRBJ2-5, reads EPEVTQTPSHQVTQMGQEVILRCVPISNHLYFYWYRQILGQKVEFLVSFYNNEISEKSEIFDDQFSVERPDGSNFTLKIRSTKLEDSAMYFCASRTGLETQYFGPGTRLLVL.